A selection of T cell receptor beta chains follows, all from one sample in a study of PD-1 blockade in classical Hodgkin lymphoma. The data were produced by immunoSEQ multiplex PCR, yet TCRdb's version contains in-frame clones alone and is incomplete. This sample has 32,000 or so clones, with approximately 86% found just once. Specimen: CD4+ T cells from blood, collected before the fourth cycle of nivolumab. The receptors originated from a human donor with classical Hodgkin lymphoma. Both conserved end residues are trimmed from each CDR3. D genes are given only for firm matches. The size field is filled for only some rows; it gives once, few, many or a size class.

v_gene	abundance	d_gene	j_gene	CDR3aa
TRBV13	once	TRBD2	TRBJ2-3	ASSEGTSGNTQY
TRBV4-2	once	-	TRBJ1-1	ASSQDITRRAAF
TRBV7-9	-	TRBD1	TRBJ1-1	ASRMAGGNTEAF
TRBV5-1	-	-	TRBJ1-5	ASSLGVDQPQH
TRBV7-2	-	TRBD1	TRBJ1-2	ASSLGQGIGYT
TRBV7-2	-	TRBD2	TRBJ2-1	ASSKTGTSGSYEQF
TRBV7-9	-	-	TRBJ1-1	ASSAPGGTEAF
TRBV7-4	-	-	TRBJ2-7	ASRGIHWTPSYEQY
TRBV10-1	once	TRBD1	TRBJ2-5	ASSYYRDRGLETQY
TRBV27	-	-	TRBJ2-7	ASSPHPDASYEQY
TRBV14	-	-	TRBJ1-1	ASSQVPGRNTEAF
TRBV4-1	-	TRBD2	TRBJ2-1	ASSQDRLATGPYNEQF
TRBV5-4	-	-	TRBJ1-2	ASSSDGSGGYT
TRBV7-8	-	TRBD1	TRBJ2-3	ASSPGTGSSLRTDTQY
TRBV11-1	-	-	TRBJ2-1	ASSPRGRNEQF
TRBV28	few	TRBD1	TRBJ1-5	ASSSQGSNQPQH
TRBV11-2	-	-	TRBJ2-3	ASSHGDWTVDEDTQY
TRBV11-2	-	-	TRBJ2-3	ASSFSLHSIASTDTQY
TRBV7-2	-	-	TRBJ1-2	ASSLGTGSPVGYT
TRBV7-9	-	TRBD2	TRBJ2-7	ASSLLAGAYEQY
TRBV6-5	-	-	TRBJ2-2	ATHRYPNTGELF
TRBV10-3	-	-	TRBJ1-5	AISGTDNQPQH
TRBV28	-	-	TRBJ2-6	ASSTQGYGANVLT
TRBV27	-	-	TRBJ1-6	ASSFWGLGNSPLH
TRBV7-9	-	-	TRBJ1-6	ASSFRAGNSPLH
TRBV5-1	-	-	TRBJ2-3	ASSWKGFADTQY
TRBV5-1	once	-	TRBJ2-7	ASSLETGYEQY
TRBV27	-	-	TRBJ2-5	ASSPQRLQTQY
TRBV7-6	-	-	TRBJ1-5	ASSLEGQPQH
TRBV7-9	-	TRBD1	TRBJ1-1	ASSTRRELQGRWTEAF
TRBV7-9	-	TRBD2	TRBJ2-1	ASSRGLAGDNEQF
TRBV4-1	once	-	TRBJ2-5	ASSQELSGQTQY
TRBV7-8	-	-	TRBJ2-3	ASSLRITTDTQY
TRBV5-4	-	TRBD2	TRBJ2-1	ASSDASGSGNEQF
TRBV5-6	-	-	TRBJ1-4	ASTFGGNNEKLF
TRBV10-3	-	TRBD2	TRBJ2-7	AISLAGAYEQY
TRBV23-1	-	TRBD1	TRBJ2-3	ASGDRVIHTQY